This section outlines one T cell receptor beta chain sequence together with its context. Its specificity is not known. The data are from a study of Tregs in tolerant kidney transplant recipients. The repertoire was sequenced with immunoSEQ multiplex PCR; TCRdb's copy has only in-frame clones and lacks some. Here the sample spans about 73,000 clones, 95% to 98% being singletons. Study conclusions and caveats: Expanding Tregs on activated donor B cells appeared to best identify donor-specific TCRbeta clones. Antigen-driven expansion was suggested because donor-specific Tregs expanded more than all Tregs in tolerant patients.

In germline, CDR1 is SGHDT, CDR2 YYEEEE. Trimming removed 3 bases from V and 2 bases from J, with 11 bases in between. The CDR3 totals 14 residues. Sequencing used CD4+ T cells from blood, obtained before the transplant. The sequence was obtained from a human donor who received a combined kidney and bone marrow transplant. The V call is TRBV5-6, the J call TRBJ2-5, with a weak D call TRBD1 (6 bases). This chain's CDR3 is CASSYSGTQETQYF. The DNA of the CDR3 is TGTGCCAGCAGCTATTCCGGGACACAAGAGACCCAGTACTTC.